This T cell receptor beta chain was sequenced during a study of beta chain features in type 1 diabetes. Overall study results and limits: Sampled from patients, naive, central memory and Treg TCRB repertoires appeared more similar than those sampled from healthy donors. TCRB CDR3s were moderately but significantly shorter in Type 1 diabetes patients in all four CD4+ subsets. A possible short-template PCR bias applies equally to patients and controls.

Purity exceeded 95% in all sorted populations. What was sequenced were expressed TCRB transcripts, since all of the isolated RNA had been reverse transcribed. The data were produced by immunoSEQ multiplex PCR, yet TCRdb's version contains in-frame clones alone and is incomplete. The sample holds more than 250,000 clones, about 24% seen once. As for this clone: Its antigen is not known.

Germline V CDR1 and CDR2: SEHNR, FQNEAQ (reference sequence). Trimming cost V 5 bases and J 0 bases, with 10 bases left between them. CDR3 length: 14 residues. The chain employs TRBV7-9 and TRBJ1-2; unclear D gene. Sequencing input: naive CD4+ T cells from blood. The sequence was obtained from a woman between 25 and 40 years old with type 1 diabetes. The CDR3 spells CASSRMRTNYGYTF. CDR3 DNA sequence: TGTGCCAGCAGCCGCATGAGAACTAACTATGGCTACACCTTC.